This TCR beta chain was identified during a study of vaccination effects on CD4 cells after COVID-19 (dated by TCRdb to 2021 to 2024). Turning to the overall study: In the ViraFEST assay, PBMC were stimulated with viral peptide pools, and TCR sequencing was then used to find antigen-specific CD4+ T cell clonotypes based on their expansion. Two doses of either the BNT162b2 or the mRNA-1273 mRNA SARS-CoV-2 vaccine were administered to participants. Each well held under 2.5 million PBMC cultured in IMDM containing roughly 5% human AB serum, 9 to 10 IU/ml IL-2 and gentamicin, along with around 9.4 ug/ml peptides. In both COVID-19 convalescent patients and infection-naive vaccine recipients, the study compared SARS-CoV-2 spike-specific CD4+ TCR repertoires from before mRNA vaccination with those from after it. Altogether, nine to ten COVID-19 convalescent patients and a few SARS-CoV-2-naive healthy vaccine recipients made up the full study. The Oncomine TCR Beta short-read assay on an Illumina iSeq 100 was used to sequence cultures from other donors in the study. Study-wide findings and limitations: The study was limited by a small number of convalescent patients and lacked early post-infection timepoints. In healthy vaccine recipients, vaccine-induced clones were almost all SARS-CoV-2 mono-reactive, with only 1 of 255 cross-reactive with common cold coronaviruses. Both infection-induced and vaccine-induced clones contracted markedly at late post-vaccination timepoints, which is consistent with waning T cell responses.

Including the terminal cysteine and phenylalanine, the CDR3 comprises 12 residues. The sequence is cut down to CDR3 DNA, 36 bases in frame from base 1. V is clipped by 5 bases and J by 11 bases, and the sequence between their germline boundaries is 13 bases long. The germline V gene (reference sequence) sets CDR1 to GTSNPN and CDR2 to SVGIG. Comment on this clone: The antigen this receptor binds is unknown. Base qualities are not provided; no much larger clone lies one nucleotide away.

Preparation of the library involved the immunoSEQ multiplex PCR assay. DNA from the cultured and isolated CD4+ T cells underwent TCR beta CDR3 sequencing. The source study handled its data this way. The analysis removed non-productive TCR sequences, trimmed reads to the CDR3 region, and retained only CDR3s that were 7 or more amino acids long. The MANAFEST web app was used to pick out antigen-specific clonotypes by comparing their expansion in peptide wells with that in reference cultures. To count as positive, a clone had to show expansion at FDR<0.05 compared with the reference and with all other wells, an odds ratio above 5, and a frequency above 0.1% in two replicate wells. A clonotype was called cross-reactive if it was significantly expanded both in SARS-CoV-2 spike wells and in at least one common cold coronavirus spike condition. CDR3 similarity was assessed by Levenshtein distance using the stringdist R package, and unrooted trees were constructed with ape in R 3.6.1. In its TCRdb copy, this immuneACCESS table keeps in-frame sequences only and misses some clones. Where compared with another copy, unresolved V genes explain less than half of these, and the others have no known cause. Clone size and the V and J calls come from that table; the DNA yielded D and trimming. The sample has about 37,000 clones on record, about four fifths of them singletons. Less than 3.5% of the sample is taken by the ten largest.

After about 9 days of culture, CD4+ T cells were isolated with the EasySep CD4+ T cell isolation kit. Healthy vaccine recipients had no prior SARS-CoV-2 infection, confirmed by negative nucleocapsid antibodies before and after vaccination. On days 3 and 7, half of the culture medium was replaced with fresh IL-2-containing medium. Each peptide stimulation condition was cultured in triplicate wells unless otherwise noted. PBMC were separated from whole blood using Ficoll-Paque Plus gradient centrifugation and were then either cryopreserved at -140C or used fresh. The QIAamp micro DNA kit was used to extract genomic DNA from the cultured CD4+ T cells.

The TCR comes from a human donor who received a COVID-19 vaccine. The sample was CD4+ T cells from PBMCs cultured without peptide, taken before COVID-19 vaccination. This receptor chain uses TRBV30 and TRBJ1-6; the best D guess is TRBD1, with 5 bases matching. The CDR3 amino acid sequence is: CAWDRRGAPLHF. DNA sequence: TGTGCCTGGGACAGAAGAGGGGCACCCCTCCACTTT.